The present T cell receptor beta chain was sequenced within a study of T-cell reconstitution after alpha-beta-depleted transplantation in children. This clonotype was recorded many times. The TCRbeta library incorporated unique molecular identifiers. Via MiXCR, TCRdb re-called the PCR reads, giving one row per CDR3 protein. Here the sample spans approximately 250,000 distinct CDR3 sequences, approximately 9.7% being singletons. V gave up 6 bases and J gave up 2 bases; unmatched junction bases: 8. CDR3 length: 15 residues. This chain links TRBV12-3 or TRBV12-4 with TRBJ2-3, with 7 bases matching TRBD2. Source: PBMCs from the stem cell graft donor, taken from the stem cell graft. This TCR was sampled from a human donor who donated a stem cell graft to a child with SCID. The CDR3 bases are TGTGCCAGCAGCCGAGCGGGACTTATCACAGATACGCAGTATTTT. Its translation: CASSRAGLITDTQYF.